These T cell receptor beta chains were read from a single sample in a study. TCRdb recomputed calls from the 5' RACE reads with MiXCR, one row per CDR3 protein. The top ten hold 5.6% of the sample, which has around 9,600 distinct CDR3 sequences, 34% seen once. Sequenced sample: Tregs sorted from blood. The receptor source for this set is a female donor with breast cancer. CDR3s include the opening cysteine and the closing phenylalanine or tryptophan.

V	J	CDR3
TRBV5-1	TRBJ2-1	CATRLVGVNEQFF
TRBV28	TRBJ2-2	CASRPKMGPKSNTGELFF
TRBV6-2/TRBV6-3	TRBJ1-6	CASSYVSDSPLHF
TRBV5-1	TRBJ2-5	CASSLESAGEGETQYF
TRBV2	TRBJ2-3	CASSVTTGGRTDTQYF
TRBV7-2	TRBJ2-2	CASSLFTGELFF
TRBV20-1	TRBJ2-4	CSVRAGASDIQYF
TRBV2	TRBJ2-1	CASILSSYNEQFF
TRBV20-1	TRBJ2-5	CSAGQLAGAGETQYF
TRBV7-9	TRBJ2-2	CASSLVLGELFF